This T cell receptor beta chain was identified in a study of cytomegalovirus exposure and HLA in healthy donors. Germline V CDR1 and CDR2: MNHEY, SVGAGI. This CDR3 has 15 residues. V shed 6 bases and J shed 2 bases, with 16 bases lying between them. Study outcomes and limitations: Diagnosis of cytomegalovirus status made by the classifier reportedly showed high specificity and sensitivity. V- and J-gene trimming of TCR beta was linked (in a later analysis) to a missense DCLRE1C variant.

Amplification used 60 Vbeta primers and 13 Jbeta primers. In the original processing: A follow-up analysis tallied some 80 million unique TCR beta chains, roughly 10 million shared. Sequenced by immunoSEQ multiplex PCR; TCRdb stores in-frame clones only, minus some. The V and J calls and clone size are taken from that table; D and trimming were inferred from the DNA. The sample holds about 100,000 clones, approximately 73% seen once. Donors showed nominal health when sampled, although they likely had unrecorded immune exposures. This clone showed up just once. Its antigen remains unidentified. Specimen: PBMCs. V and J are TRBV6-5 and TRBJ1-2; TRBD1 is a possible D gene (6 bases). The TCR sequence derives from a man between 35 and 55 years old in good health and CMV-seronegative. The CDR3, as DNA: TGTGCCAGCAGACCGGGGGGGCGAGTAAACTATGGCTACACCTTC. It yields the protein CASRPGGRVNYGYTF.